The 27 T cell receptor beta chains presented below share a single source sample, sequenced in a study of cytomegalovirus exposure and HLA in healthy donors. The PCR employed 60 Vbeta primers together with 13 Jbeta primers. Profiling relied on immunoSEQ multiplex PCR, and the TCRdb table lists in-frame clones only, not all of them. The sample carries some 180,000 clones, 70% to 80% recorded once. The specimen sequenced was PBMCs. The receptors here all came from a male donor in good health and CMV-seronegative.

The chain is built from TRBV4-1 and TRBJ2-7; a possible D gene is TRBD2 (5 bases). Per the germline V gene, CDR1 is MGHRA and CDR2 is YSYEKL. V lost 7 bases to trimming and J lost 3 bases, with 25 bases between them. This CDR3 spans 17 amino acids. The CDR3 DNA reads TGCGCCAGCACCCCGCGGATAGAGCTAGAGAGGGACTACGAGCAGTACTTC. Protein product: CASTPRIELERDYEQYF.

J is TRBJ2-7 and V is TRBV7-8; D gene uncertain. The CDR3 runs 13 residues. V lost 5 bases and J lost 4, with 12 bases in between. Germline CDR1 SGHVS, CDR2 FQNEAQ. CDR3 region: CASSLQDLYEQYF. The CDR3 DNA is TGTGCCAGCAGCCTACAAGACTTATACGAGCAGTACTTC. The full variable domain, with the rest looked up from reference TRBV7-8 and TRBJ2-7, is GAGVSQSPRYKVAKRGQDVALRCDPISGHVSLFWYQQALGQGPEFLTYFQNEAQLDKSGLPSDRFFAERPEGSVSTLKIQRTQQEDSAVYLCASSLQDLYEQYFGPGTRLTVT.

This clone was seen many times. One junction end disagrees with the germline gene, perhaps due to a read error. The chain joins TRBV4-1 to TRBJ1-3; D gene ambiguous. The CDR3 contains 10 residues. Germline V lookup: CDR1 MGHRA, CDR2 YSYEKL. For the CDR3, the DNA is TGCGCCAGCAGTGGATCGGCGGTAAATTTT. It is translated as CASSGSAVNF.

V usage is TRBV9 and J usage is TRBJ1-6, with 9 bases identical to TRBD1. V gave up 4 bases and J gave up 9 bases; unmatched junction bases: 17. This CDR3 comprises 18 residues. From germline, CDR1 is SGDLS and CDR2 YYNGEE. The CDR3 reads CASSLPEGQGDYGSPLHF. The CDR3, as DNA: TGTGCCAGCAGCTTACCGGAGGGACAGGGTGATTATGGTTCACCCCTCCACTTT.

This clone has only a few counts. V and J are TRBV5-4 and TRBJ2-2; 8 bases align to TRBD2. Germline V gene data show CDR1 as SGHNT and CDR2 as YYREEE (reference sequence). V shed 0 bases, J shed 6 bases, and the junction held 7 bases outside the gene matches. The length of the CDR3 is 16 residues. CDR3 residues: CASSLAVGGAAGELFF. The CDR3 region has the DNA TGTGCCAGCAGCTTGGCGGTCGGGGGGGCGGCCGGGGAGCTGTTTTTT.

CDR3 sequence: CAWSNGRDQPQHF. The CDR3 DNA sequence: TGTGCCTGGAGCAATGGCAGGGATCAGCCCCAGCATTTT. The chain uses TRBV30 and TRBJ1-5; D may be TRBD1 (5 bases). Trimming took off 3 bases at V and 5 bases at J, with 11 bases between the two ends. This CDR3 contains 13 residues. CDR1 is GTSNPN and CDR2 is SVGIG in the germline V gene (reference sequence).

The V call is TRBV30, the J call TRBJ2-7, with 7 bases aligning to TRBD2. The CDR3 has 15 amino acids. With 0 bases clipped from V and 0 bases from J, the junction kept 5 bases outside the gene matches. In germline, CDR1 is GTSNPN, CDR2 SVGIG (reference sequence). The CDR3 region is CAWSVFWDYSYEQYF. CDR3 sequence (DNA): TGTGCCTGGAGTGTATTTTGGGACTACTCCTACGAGCAGTACTTC.

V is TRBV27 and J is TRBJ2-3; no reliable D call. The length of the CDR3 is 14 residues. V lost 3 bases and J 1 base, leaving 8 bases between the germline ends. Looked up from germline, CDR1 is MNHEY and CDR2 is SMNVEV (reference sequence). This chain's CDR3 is CASSLELGTDTQYF. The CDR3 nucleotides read TGTGCCAGCAGTTTGGAGTTAGGCACAGATACGCAGTATTTT.

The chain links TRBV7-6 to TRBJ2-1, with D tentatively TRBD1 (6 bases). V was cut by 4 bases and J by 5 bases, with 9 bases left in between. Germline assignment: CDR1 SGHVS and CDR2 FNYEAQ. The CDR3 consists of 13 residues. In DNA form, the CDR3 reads TGTGCCAGCAGCTCCAACAGGGACAATGAGCAGTTCTTC. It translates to CASSSNRDNEQFF.

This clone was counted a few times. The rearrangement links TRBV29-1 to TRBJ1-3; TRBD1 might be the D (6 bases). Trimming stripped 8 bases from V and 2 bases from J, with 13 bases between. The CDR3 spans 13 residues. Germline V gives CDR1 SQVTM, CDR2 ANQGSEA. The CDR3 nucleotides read TGCAGCCATGCAGGGGAAACTGGAAACACCATATATTTT. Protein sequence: CSHAGETGNTIYF.

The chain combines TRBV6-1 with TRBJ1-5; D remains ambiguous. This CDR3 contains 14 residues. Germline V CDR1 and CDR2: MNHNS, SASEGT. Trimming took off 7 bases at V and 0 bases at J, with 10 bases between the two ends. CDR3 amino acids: CASMGELSNQPQHF. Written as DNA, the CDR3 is TGTGCCAGCATGGGAGAACTTAGCAATCAGCCCCAGCATTTT.

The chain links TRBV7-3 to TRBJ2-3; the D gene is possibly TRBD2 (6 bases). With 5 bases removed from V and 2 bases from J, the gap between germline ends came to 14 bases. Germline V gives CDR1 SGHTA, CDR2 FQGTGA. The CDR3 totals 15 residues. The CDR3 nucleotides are TGTGCCAGCAGCCCGGGACTCCACCCCACAGATACGCAGTATTTT. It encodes CASSPGLHPTDTQYF.

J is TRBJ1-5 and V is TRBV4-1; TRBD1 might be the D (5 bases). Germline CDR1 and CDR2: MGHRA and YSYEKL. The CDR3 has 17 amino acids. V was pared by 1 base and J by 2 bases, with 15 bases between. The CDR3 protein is CASSQGPGGGGNQPQHF. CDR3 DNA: TGCGCCAGCAGCCAAGGACCGGGGGGGGGAGGCAATCAGCCCCAGCATTTT.

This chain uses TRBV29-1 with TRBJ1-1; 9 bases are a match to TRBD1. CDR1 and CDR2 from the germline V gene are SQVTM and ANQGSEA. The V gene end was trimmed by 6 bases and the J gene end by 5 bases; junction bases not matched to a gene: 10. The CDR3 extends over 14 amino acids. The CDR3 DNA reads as TGCAGCGTGGTACAGGGGGCGGTGGGGACTGAAGCTTTCTTT. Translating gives CSVVQGAVGTEAFF. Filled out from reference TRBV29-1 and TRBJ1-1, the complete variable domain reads SAVISQKPSRDICQRGTSLTIQCQVDSQVTMMFWYRQQPGQSLTLIATANQGSEATYESGFVIDKFPISRPNLTFSTLTVSNMSPEDSSIYLCSVVQGAVGTEAFFGQGTRLTVV.

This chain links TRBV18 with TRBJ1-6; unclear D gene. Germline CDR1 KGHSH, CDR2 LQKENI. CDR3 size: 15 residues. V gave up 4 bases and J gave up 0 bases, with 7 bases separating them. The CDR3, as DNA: TGTGCCAGCTCACGAGAGAGCTCCTATAATTCACCCCTCCACTTT. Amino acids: CASSRESSYNSPLHF. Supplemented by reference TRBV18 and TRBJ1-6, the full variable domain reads NAGVMQNPRHLVRRRGQEARLRCSPMKGHSHVYWYRQLPEEGLKFMVYLQKENIIDESGMPKERFSAEFPKEGPSILRIQQVVRGDSAAYFCASSRESSYNSPLHFGNGTRLTVT.

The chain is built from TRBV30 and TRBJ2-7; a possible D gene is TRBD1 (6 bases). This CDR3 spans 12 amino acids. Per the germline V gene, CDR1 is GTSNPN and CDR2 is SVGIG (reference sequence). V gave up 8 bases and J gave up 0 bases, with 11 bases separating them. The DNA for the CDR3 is TGTGCCGGTGGACAGAGCTCCTACGAGCAGTACTTC. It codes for CAGGQSSYEQYF.

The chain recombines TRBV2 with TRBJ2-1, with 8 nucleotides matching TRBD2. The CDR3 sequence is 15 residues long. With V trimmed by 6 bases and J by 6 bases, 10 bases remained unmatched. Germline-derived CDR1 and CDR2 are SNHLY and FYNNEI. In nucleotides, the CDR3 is TGTGCCAGCAGAGAGAGCGGGAGTGTCGGCAATGAGCAGTTCTTC. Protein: CASRESGSVGNEQFF.

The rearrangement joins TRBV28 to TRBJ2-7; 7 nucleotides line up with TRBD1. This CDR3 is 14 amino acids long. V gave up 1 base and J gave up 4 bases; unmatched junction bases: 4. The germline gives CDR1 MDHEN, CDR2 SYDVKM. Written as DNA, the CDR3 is TGTGCCAGCAGTTTATTGGCCAGGGGGTACGAGCAGTACTTC. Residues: CASSLLARGYEQYF. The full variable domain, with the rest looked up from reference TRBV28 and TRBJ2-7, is DVKVTQSSRYLVKRTGEKVFLECVQDMDHENMFWYRQDPGLGLRLIYFSYDVKMKEKGDIPEGYSVSREKKERFSLILESASTNQTSMYLCASSLLARGYEQYFGPGTRLTVT.

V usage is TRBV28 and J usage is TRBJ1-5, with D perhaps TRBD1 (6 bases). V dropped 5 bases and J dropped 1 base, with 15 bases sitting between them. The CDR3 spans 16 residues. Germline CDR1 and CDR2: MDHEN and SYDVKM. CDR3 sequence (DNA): TGTGCCAGCAGTCCCATCAGGGGTGGCAGCAATCAGCCCCAGCATTTT. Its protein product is CASSPIRGGSNQPQHF.

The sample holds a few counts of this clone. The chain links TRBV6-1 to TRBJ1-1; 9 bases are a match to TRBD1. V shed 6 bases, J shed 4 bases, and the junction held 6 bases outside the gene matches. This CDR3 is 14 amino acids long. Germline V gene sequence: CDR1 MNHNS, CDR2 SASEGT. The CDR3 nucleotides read TGTGCCAGCAGAAGGGACAGGGAGATCACTGAAGCTTTCTTT. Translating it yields CASRRDREITEAFF.

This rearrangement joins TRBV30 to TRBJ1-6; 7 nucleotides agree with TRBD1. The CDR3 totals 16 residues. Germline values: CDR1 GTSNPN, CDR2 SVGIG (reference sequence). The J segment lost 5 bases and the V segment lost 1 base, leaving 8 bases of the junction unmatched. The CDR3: CAWSAARTGHNSPLHF. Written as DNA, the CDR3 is TGTGCCTGGAGTGCAGCCCGGACAGGCCATAATTCACCCCTCCACTTT.

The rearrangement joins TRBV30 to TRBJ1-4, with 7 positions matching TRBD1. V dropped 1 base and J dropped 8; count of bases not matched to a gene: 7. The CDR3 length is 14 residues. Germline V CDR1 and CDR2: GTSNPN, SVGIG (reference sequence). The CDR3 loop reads CAWSDRGTGEKLFF. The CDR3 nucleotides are TGTGCCTGGAGTGACAGGGGAACAGGAGAAAAACTGTTTTTT.

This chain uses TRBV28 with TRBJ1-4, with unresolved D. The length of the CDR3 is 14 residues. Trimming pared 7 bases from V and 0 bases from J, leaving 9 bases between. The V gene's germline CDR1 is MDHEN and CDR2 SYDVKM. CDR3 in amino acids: CASTPPATNEKLFF. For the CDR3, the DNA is TGTGCCAGCACCCCCCCCGCAACTAATGAAAAACTGTTTTTT.

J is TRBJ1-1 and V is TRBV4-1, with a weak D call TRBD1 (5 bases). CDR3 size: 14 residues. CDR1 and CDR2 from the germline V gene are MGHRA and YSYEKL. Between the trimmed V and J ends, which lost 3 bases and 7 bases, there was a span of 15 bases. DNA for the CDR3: TGCGCCAGCAGCCAGCCGGGGGGATCGGTTGAAGCTTTCTTT. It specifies CASSQPGGSVEAFF.

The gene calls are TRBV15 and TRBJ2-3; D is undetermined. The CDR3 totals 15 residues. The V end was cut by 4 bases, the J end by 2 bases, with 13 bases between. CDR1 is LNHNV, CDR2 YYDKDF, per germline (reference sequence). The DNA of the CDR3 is TGTGCCACCAGCACCTGGAGTCCCAACACAGATACGCAGTATTTT. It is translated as CATSTWSPNTDTQYF.

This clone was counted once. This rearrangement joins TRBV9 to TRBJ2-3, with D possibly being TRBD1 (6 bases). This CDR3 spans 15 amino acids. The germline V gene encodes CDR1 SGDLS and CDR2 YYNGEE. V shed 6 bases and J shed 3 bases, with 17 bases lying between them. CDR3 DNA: TGTGCCAGCAATCAACCCAGGGGCGAGACAGATACGCAGTATTTT. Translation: CASNQPRGETDTQYF.

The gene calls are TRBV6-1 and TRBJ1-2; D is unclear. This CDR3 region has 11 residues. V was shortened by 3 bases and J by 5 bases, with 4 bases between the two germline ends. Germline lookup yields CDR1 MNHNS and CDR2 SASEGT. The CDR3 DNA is TGTGCCAGCAGTGACAGATATGGCTACACCTTC. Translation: CASSDRYGYTF.